This T cell receptor beta chain was identified during a study of cytomegalovirus exposure and HLA in healthy donors. Findings and caveats of the study: An analysis done earlier found most TCR beta V segments productive about 90% or about 30% of the time.

In the PCR, 60 Vbeta and 13 Jbeta primers were used. Produced via immunoSEQ multiplex PCR; TCRdb's table is partial and in-frame only. The sample holds about 260,000 clones, approximately 85% seen once. As for this clone: The target antigen is unknown.

This CDR3 has 15 amino acids. Trimming cost V 1 base and J 2 bases; bases outside gene matches: 6. The germline V gene has CDR1 GTSNPN and CDR2 SVGIG (reference sequence). The receptor's source is a woman aged 40 to 50 in good health and CMV-seropositive. Sequenced sample: PBMCs. The chain has TRBV30 and TRBJ1-2, with TRBD1 matching 8 bases. CDR3 sequence reads: CAWSGIGQGNYGYTF. The CDR3 coding sequence is TGTGCCTGGAGTGGAATTGGACAGGGCAACTATGGCTACACCTTC.